The T cell receptor beta chain under discussion was sequenced for a study of T-cell memory formation after mild COVID-19. Study-wide context: For the most part, TCR clusters were specific to one donor.

TCRdb itself ran the 5' RACE reads through MiXCR, one entry per CDR3 protein. In the table there are 270,000 or so distinct CDR3 sequences, 18% of which are singletons. V was clipped by 1 base and J by 6 bases; unmatched bases: 9. The germline gives CDR1 SGHAT, CDR2 FQNNGV. The CDR3 is made up of 17 amino acids. On this clonotype itself: The antigen is not known.

Study-level results: Researchers report contracting CD4+ clones mostly in CM and EM, with CD8+ clones in EMRA. A subset of responding clones appeared in pre-infection memory, suggesting cross-reactive memory joined. Contracting clones from day 15 to 85 showed balanced CD4/CD8; later expanders favored CD4+.

The receptor was isolated from a young man who had mild COVID-19 (a few samples of this study predate the infection). Cell type and time point are not known. The V gene is TRBV11-2, the J gene TRBJ2-2, with 9 bases that match TRBD1. Sequencing input: PBMCs or a T cell subset sorted from them (not recorded which). The CDR3 sequence is CASSLAIGTGFAGELFF. DNA for the CDR3: TGTGCCAGCAGCTTAGCTATCGGGACAGGGTTCGCCGGGGAGCTGTTTTTT.